The 22 T cell receptor beta chains below come from one sample, sequenced in a study of regulatory T cells in long-lasting Graves disease. This sample's time point: newly diagnosed GD, antithyroid drugs for less than 3 months. Preparation of the TCR library used RNA extracted from PBMCs. Investigators prepared the TCR beta libraries by applying iRepertoire HTBI primers and Arm-PCR of CDR3 regions. One entry per CDR3 protein, called by TCRdb with MiXCR from the multiplex PCR reads. The repertoire includes roughly 260,000 distinct CDR3 sequences, 15% to 20% of them detected once, and 11% to 15% sits in the top ten. This sample also appeared in a second study, on T cells in Graves' hyperthyroidism and ophthalmopathy.

Material: peripheral blood mononuclear cells (PBMCs), obtained at new diagnosis, from a patient treated with antithyroid drugs. Receptor source: a woman aged 30 to 39 with Graves disease.

This clonotype was seen repeatedly, ten times or more. This chain connects TRBV6-2 or TRBV6-3 to TRBJ2-5, with TRBD2 identical over 12 bases. Germline V CDR1 and CDR2: MNHEY, SVGEGT. The V segment lost 5 bases and the J segment 4 bases; nucleotides outside the gene matches: 8. The CDR3 contains 16 residues. The CDR3 loop is CASSPLAGGLRETQYF. The CDR3 DNA sequence: TGTGCCAGCAGTCCACTAGCGGGGGGCCTCCGAGAGACCCAGTACTTC.

This clonotype was counted many times. The genes are TRBV20-1 and TRBJ2-2; D is undetermined. Germline assignment: CDR1 DFQATT and CDR2 SNEGSKA (reference sequence). The CDR3 is 13 amino acids. With 0 bases removed from V and 7 bases from J, the gap between germline ends came to 9 bases. CDR3 DNA sequence: TGCAGTGCTAGAGATCGGATTCGCGGGGAGCTGTTTTTT. Protein product: CSARDRIRGELFF.

At least ten counts were recorded for this clonotype. The chain employs TRBV12-3 or TRBV12-4 and TRBJ1-5; 9 nucleotides align to TRBD1. Trimming cost V 5 bases and J 15 bases; bases outside gene matches: 8. CDR3 length: 12 residues. CDR3 DNA: TGTGCCAGCAGTCCAGGGACAGGGAGTTTGCATTTT. It yields the protein CASSPGTGSLHF.

V gene TRBV18 combines with J gene TRBJ2-1; 9 bases are shared with TRBD1. Germline values: CDR1 KGHSH, CDR2 LQKENI. This CDR3 region has 15 residues. Losses at the gene ends were 3 bases for V and 9 bases for J; bases not matched to a gene: 9. The CDR3 DNA sequence: TGTGCCAGCTCACCCCTGACAGGGGGGAAAGGTGAGCAGTTCTTC. It specifies CASSPLTGGKGEQFF.

The CDR3 DNA reads as TGCGCCAGCAGCAGAACAGGGGGGAGTAACACTGAAGCTTTCTTT. This sequence encodes CASSRTGGSNTEAFF. This chain joins TRBV5-1 and TRBJ1-1; 8 bases agree with TRBD1. The V segment lost 4 bases and the J segment 2 bases; nucleotides outside the gene matches: 7. This CDR3 has 15 amino acids. Germline loops: CDR1 SGHRS, CDR2 YFSETQ. Together with reference TRBV5-1 and TRBJ1-1, the CDR3 gives the full variable domain: KAGVTQTPRYLIKTRGQQVTLSCSPISGHRSVSWYQQTPGQGLQFLFEYFSETQRNKGNFPGRFSGRQFSNSRSEMNVSTLELGDSALYLCASSRTGGSNTEAFFGQGTRLTVV.

This clonotype was found many times. The chain has TRBV3-1 and TRBJ2-7, with TRBD2 matching over 8 bases. The V gene end was trimmed by 1 base and the J gene end by 1 base; junction bases not matched to a gene: 15. This CDR3 is 19 amino acids long. Germline-derived CDR1 and CDR2 are LGHDT and YNNKEL (reference sequence). The CDR3 here is CASSQALGGAVPKSYEQYF. In nucleotides, the CDR3 is TGTGCCAGCAGCCAAGCCCTCGGGGGGGCCGTACCGAAATCCTACGAGCAGTACTTC.

This clonotype was picked up many times. This may stem from a read error, because a much larger clone lies one nucleotide away. The chain links TRBV7-8 to TRBJ1-4, with D maybe TRBD1 (5 bases). Trimming took off 0 bases at V and 7 bases at J, with 9 bases between the two ends. CDR3 size: 14 residues. The germline V gene encodes CDR1 SGHVS and CDR2 FQNEAQ. The CDR3 nucleotides are TGTGCCAGCAGCTTAGCGGGGGGGAGTGAAAAACTGTTTTTT. Its translation: CASSLAGGSEKLFF.

This clonotype was recorded many times. The chain couples TRBV20-1 to TRBJ1-1; D perhaps matches TRBD1 (6 bases). In germline, CDR1 is DFQATT, CDR2 SNEGSKA (reference sequence). There are 14 residues in the CDR3. Trimming took off 2 bases at V and 1 base at J, with 11 bases between the two ends. In nucleotides, the CDR3 is TGCAGTGCTAGATCACGGGGGCCGAACACTGAAGCTTTCTTT. The encoded protein is CSARSRGPNTEAFF.

The sample holds many counts of this clonotype. V usage is TRBV20-1 and J usage is TRBJ1-2, with 10 bases lining up with TRBD1. With 5 bases clipped from V and 8 bases from J, the junction kept 20 bases outside the gene matches. CDR1 is DFQATT, CDR2 SNEGSKA, per germline (reference sequence). This CDR3 has 17 amino acids. This chain's CDR3 is CSAFSPGQGQPMGGYTF. The CDR3 DNA reads as TGCAGTGCTTTTAGCCCGGGACAGGGGCAGCCGATGGGGGGCTACACCTTC.

There are many counts of this clonotype. V usage is TRBV20-1 and J usage is TRBJ1-5; TRBD1 might be the D (6 bases). There are 15 residues in the CDR3. Germline CDR1 DFQATT, CDR2 SNEGSKA (reference sequence). The V and J ends lost 4 bases and 1 base respectively, with 14 bases between them. CDR3 protein: CSANPLRGSNQPQHF. In DNA form, the CDR3 reads TGCAGTGCTAACCCCCTCAGGGGAAGCAATCAGCCCCAGCATTTT.

This clonotype showed up many times. The V and J genes are TRBV3-1 and TRBJ2-3, with 7 nucleotides matching TRBD1. Germline V gene lookup returns CDR1 LGHDT and CDR2 YNNKEL (reference sequence). The CDR3 is 15 amino acids. The V gene end was trimmed by 4 bases and the J gene end by 3 bases; junction bases not matched to a gene: 7. The CDR3 sequence: CASSLDRVRTDTQYF. The CDR3, as DNA: TGTGCCAGCAGCCTAGACAGGGTACGGACAGATACGCAGTATTTT.

In this sample, this clonotype turned up many times. The chain employs TRBV11-2 and TRBJ2-7; D is uncertain. Trimming removed 6 bases from V and 3 bases from J, with 24 bases in between. The CDR3 length is 17 residues. Germline CDR1 and CDR2: SGHAT and FQNNGV. CDR3 DNA sequence: TGTGCCAGCAGGCGACCCCTAGGTCCCCCGCCAAGCTACGAGCAGTACTTC. The encoded protein is CASRRPLGPPPSYEQYF.

This clonotype appeared many times. The J gene is TRBJ2-3, the V gene TRBV5-4; 12 positions match TRBD2. CDR3 length: 16 residues. The V and J ends lost 1 base and 0 bases, in that order; junction bases with no gene match: 0. Germline V gene data show CDR1 as SGHNT and CDR2 as YYREEE (reference sequence). The CDR3 here is CASSLLAGGSTDTQYF. The CDR3 nucleotides read TGTGCCAGCAGCTTGCTAGCGGGGGGGAGCACAGATACGCAGTATTTT.

Remarks on this clonotype: A read error is possible here, since a much larger clone lies one base away. This rearrangement joins TRBV20-1 to TRBJ1-2; D remains ambiguous. Per the germline V gene, CDR1 is DFQATT and CDR2 is SNEGSKA (reference sequence). V lost 7 bases and J 4 bases, leaving 16 bases between the germline ends. The CDR3 loop spans 13 amino acids. CDR3 sequence reads: CSVTEKGGYGYTF. CDR3 nucleotide sequence: TGCAGTGTTACCGAAAAGGGCGGCTATGGCTACACCTTC.

This clonotype was observed at least ten times. This chain joins TRBV12-3 or TRBV12-4 and TRBJ1-2, with D perhaps matching TRBD1 (5 bases). The V gene lost 3 bases and the J gene lost 4 bases, with 9 bases spanning the gap. The length of the CDR3 is 13 residues. CDR3 nucleotides: TGTGCCAGCAGTTTTCAGGGATCCTATGGCTACACCTTC. Encoded protein: CASSFQGSYGYTF.

The chain has TRBV12-3 or TRBV12-4 and TRBJ2-3; D is undetermined. Trimming pared 6 bases from V and 5 bases from J, leaving 12 bases between. The CDR3 extends over 13 amino acids. The CDR3 nucleotides read TGTGCCAGCAGAAGACCTACGTTAGATACGCAGTATTTT. It encodes CASRRPTLDTQYF.

CDR3 in amino acids: CASSSVYSNQPQHF. CDR3 nucleotides: TGTGCCAGCAGTTCCGTTTATAGCAATCAGCCCCAGCATTTT. The rearrangement joins TRBV27 to TRBJ1-5, with D uncertain. The CDR3 covers 14 residues. CDR1 is MNHEY and CDR2 is SMNVEV in the germline V gene (reference sequence). Trimming removed 4 bases at V and 0 bases at J, with 7 bases between.

At least ten counts were recorded for this clonotype. The chain combines TRBV11-2 with TRBJ2-5; 8 bases are a match to TRBD2. The trim removed 3 bases at V and 0 bases at J, leaving 3 bases unmatched. Per germline, CDR1 SGHAT and CDR2 FQNNGV. The CDR3 extends over 15 amino acids. The CDR3 DNA reads TGTGCCAGCAGCTTCATGACTAGCGACCAAGAGACCCAGTACTTC. It specifies CASSFMTSDQETQYF. Full variable domain (remainder filled in from reference TRBV11-2 and TRBJ2-5): EAGVAQSPRYKIIEKRQSVAFWCNPISGHATLYWYQQILGQGPKLLIQFQNNGVVDDSQLPKDRFSAERLKGVDSTLKIQPAKLEDSAVYLCASSFMTSDQETQYFGPGTRLLVL.

This clonotype was observed at least ten times. The J gene is TRBJ1-3, the V gene TRBV5-5; no definite D call. V lost 4 bases and J lost 0, with 14 bases in between. The CDR3 is made up of 16 amino acids. Germline values: CDR1 SGHKS, CDR2 YYEKEE (reference sequence). The CDR3, as DNA: TGTGCCAGCAGCCTCCTGACATGGGGCTCTGGAAACACCATATATTTT. This sequence encodes CASSLLTWGSGNTIYF.

This clonotype was recorded at least ten times. The chain combines TRBV7-9 with TRBJ2-1; possible D gene TRBD1, 6 bases. The CDR3 contains 16 residues. Germline lookup yields CDR1 SEHNR and CDR2 FQNEAQ (reference sequence). Deletions cut 1 base from V and 5 bases from J, with 15 bases between. Written as DNA, the CDR3 is TGTGCCAGCAGCTTAGGGGGGATTGAGGGGGACAATGAGCAGTTCTTC. Residues: CASSLGGIEGDNEQFF.

In this sample, this clonotype turned up many times. The gene calls are TRBV5-6 and TRBJ1-5, with D possibly matching TRBD1 (6 bases). The V gene's germline CDR1 is SGHDT and CDR2 YYEEEE. With 4 bases removed from V and 1 base from J, the gap between germline ends came to 12 bases. There are 15 residues in the CDR3. CDR3 sequence reads: CASSVRGGSNQPQHF. The CDR3 DNA reads as TGTGCCAGCAGCGTGAGAGGGGGGAGCAATCAGCCCCAGCATTTT.

This clonotype appeared many times. The V gene is TRBV11-2, the J gene TRBJ2-2; 8 bases line up with TRBD1. After removal of 6 bases from V and 0 bases from J, the junction contained 6 bases not matched to a gene. Germline values: CDR1 SGHAT, CDR2 FQNNGV. This CDR3 is built from 16 residues. CDR3 DNA sequence: TGTGCCAGCAGGGTGAGGGACAGGACGAACACCGGGGAGCTGTTTTTT. Protein sequence: CASRVRDRTNTGELFF. Based on the CDR3 plus reference TRBV11-2 and TRBJ2-2, the full variable domain is EAGVAQSPRYKIIEKRQSVAFWCNPISGHATLYWYQQILGQGPKLLIQFQNNGVVDDSQLPKDRFSAERLKGVDSTLKIQPAKLEDSAVYLCASRVRDRTNTGELFFGEGSRLTVL.